Sequencing of this T cell receptor (beta chain) was carried out in a study of T cell responses to AZD1222 COVID-19 vaccine. Study conclusions and caveats: Across the whole spike, CD4 TCRs peaked at regions 160-218 and 743-854. Most donors were white British and more were female, and clonal diversity was possibly underestimated. Baseline seropositivity characterized only a handful of AZD1222 recipients. The reported proportion of spike-specific TCRs targeting unmutated variant regions was nearly half.

Assay: immunoSEQ multiplex PCR; the TCRdb copy retains only in-frame clones and omits some. Here the sample table reports about 140,000 clones. Germline-derived CDR1 and CDR2 are GTSNPN and SVGIG (reference sequence). The CDR3 has 12 residues. V was trimmed by 4 bases and J by 5 bases, leaving 11 bases between them. In the case of this clone: Its antigen is not known.

This TCR derives from an adult in good health. The genes are TRBV30 and TRBJ1-1; no reliable D call. Input material: peripheral blood. Written as DNA, the CDR3 is TGTGCCTGGATCTGGGGTGGAACTGAAGCTTTCTTT. This gives the protein CAWIWGGTEAFF.